A selection of T cell receptor beta chains follows, all from one sample in a study of shared clonotypes between healthy human individuals. This table comes from immunoSEQ multiplex PCR, and its TCRdb copy is limited to in-frame clones, with some not included. The table lists some 1,100,000 clones, about four fifths of them singletons, with about 0.52% in the top ten. Sequenced material: memory CD4+ T cells from PBMCs. The receptors derive from a man aged 18 to 35 in good health. Some clones in this sample may be carry-over from other donors' samples. Each CDR3 is given with its conserved first and last residue. Fields, in order: V gene, clone size, J gene, D gene, CDR3 DNA, CDR3 protein. D genes are given only for firm matches. Some rows mark clone size as missing; the rest say once, few, many or name a class of expanded clone.

TRBV2	-	TRBJ1-1	-	TGTGCCAGCACCCTTGGTTTGAACACTGAAGCTTTCTTT	CASTLGLNTEAFF
TRBV6-1	-	TRBJ2-7	-	TGTGCCAGCAGTGGGATTGGTCAGGGACCCTACGAGCAGTACTTC	CASSGIGQGPYEQYF
TRBV28	-	TRBJ1-4	TRBD1	TGTGCCAGCACACGCGGGGCCAGGACAGGGCTTGGAGAAAAACTGTTTTTT	CASTRGARTGLGEKLFF
TRBV7-2	-	TRBJ2-1	TRBD1	TGTGCCAGCAGCTTAGACAGGGGGCCCTACAATGAGCAGTTCTTC	CASSLDRGPYNEQFF
TRBV5-1	-	TRBJ2-1	TRBD2	TGCGCCAGCAGCGTGGTACTAGCGGGCTCCTACAATGAGCAGTTCTTC	CASSVVLAGSYNEQFF
TRBV15	-	TRBJ1-1	TRBD1	TGTGCCACCAGCAGAATGGAGTGGGACAGGGGGCAGGAGACTGAAGCTTTCTTT	CATSRMEWDRGQETEAFF
TRBV7-8	many	TRBJ2-2	TRBD1	TGTGCCAGCAGCTTAGACCGGGACAGGGGAACCGGGGAGCTGTTTTTT	CASSLDRDRGTGELFF
TRBV5-5	few	TRBJ1-3	-	TGTGCCAGCAGACCTGGACAGAACTCTGGAAACACCATATATTTT	CASRPGQNSGNTIYF
TRBV15	-	TRBJ1-2	TRBD1	TGTGCCACCACTCGGGACAGGGGGGAAGTCTACACCTTC	CATTRDRGEVYTF
TRBV27	-	TRBJ2-5	TRBD2	TGTGCCAGCAGTAGTATTCTAGCGGAAGAGACCCAGTACTTC	CASSSILAEETQYF
TRBV15	-	TRBJ2-4	-	TGTGCCACCAGCAGTACAGGAACCAAAAACATTCAGTACTTC	CATSSTGTKNIQYF
TRBV5-1	-	TRBJ1-5	-	TGCGCCAGCAGCTTACAGGGTAGCAATCAGCCCCAGCATTTT	CASSLQGSNQPQHF
TRBV6-1	-	TRBJ2-7	-	TGTGCCAGCAGGGAATTGACCGGGACACAAGGATTAAACTTC	CASRELTGTQGLNF
TRBV5-1	-	TRBJ2-3	TRBD1	TGCGCCAGCAGCCCGGACAGGGGGGACGATACGCAGTATTTT	CASSPDRGDDTQYF
TRBV6-6	few	TRBJ1-1	-	TGTGCCAGCAGTTACGGCCGGGATGAAGCTTTCTTT	CASSYGRDEAFF
TRBV11-2	-	TRBJ2-5	TRBD2	TGTGCCAGCAGACGGGGGGGCGCGATTGGGACCCAGTACTTC	CASRRGGAIGTQYF
TRBV21-1	-	TRBJ1-2	-	TGTGCCAGCATAAGGACAGGGGGCGATGTCTATGGCTACACCTTC	CASIRTGGDVYGYTF
TRBV5-1	once	TRBJ2-1	-	TGCGCCAGCAGCTTGGCCGAGGGGTACCCCCGGTTCTTC	CASSLAEGYPRFF
TRBV27	-	TRBJ2-1	TRBD1	TGTGCCAGCAGTTTATACACCGGGACAGACAATGAGCAGTTCTTC	CASSLYTGTDNEQFF
TRBV5-1	-	TRBJ2-2	-	TGCGCCAGCAGCTTGGAGGCGGCCGGGGAGCTGTTTTTT	CASSLEAAGELFF
TRBV4-1	once	TRBJ2-2	-	TGCGCCAGCAGCCAAGATGGACGGGTTCCCCGGGAGCTGTTTTTT	CASSQDGRVPRELFF
TRBV5-1	-	TRBJ2-1	TRBD2	TGCGCCAGCAGCACTCCGGGACTAGCCATGGGGGCCTCCTACAATGAGCAGTTCTTC	CASSTPGLAMGASYNEQFF
TRBV9	-	TRBJ1-1	-	TGTGCCAGCAGCGTAGACGGCTCCACTGAAGCTTTCTTT	CASSVDGSTEAFF
TRBV7-8	-	TRBJ2-5	-	TGTGCCAGCAGCCCGGACCCCGGGGCCCAGTACTTC	CASSPDPGAQYF
TRBV11-1	many	TRBJ2-3	-	TGTGCCAGCAGCCCTATAGGCGGGAGCACAGATACGCAGTATTTT	CASSPIGGSTDTQYF
TRBV27	-	TRBJ2-3	TRBD2	TGTGCCAGCAAGGGCGTAAGACTAGCGGGAGCAGATACGCAGTATTTT	CASKGVRLAGADTQYF
TRBV6-5	-	TRBJ1-1	-	TGTGCCAGCAGTCCACAGGCAATGAACACTGAAGCTTTCTTT	CASSPQAMNTEAFF
TRBV6-1	-	TRBJ2-7	-	TGTGCCAGCAGTGAACTTGTACTAGTATCGTCCTACGAGCAGTACTTC	CASSELVLVSSYEQYF
TRBV7-2	-	TRBJ2-5	-	TGTGCCAGCAGCCAGGACTACGAGGCCCAGTACTTC	CASSQDYEAQYF
TRBV5-1	few	TRBJ1-2	-	TGCGCCAGCAGCTTGGGCCGTTGGGGTAGTGACTATGGCTACACCTTC	CASSLGRWGSDYGYTF
TRBV12-5	-	TRBJ2-5	-	TGTGCTAGTGGTCCCATGGGTCAGCAAGAGACCCAGTACTTC	CASGPMGQQETQYF
TRBV5-1	-	TRBJ2-1	TRBD2	TGCGCCAGCAGCTATACAAGCGGGAGGGCCTCCCTCAATGAGCAGTTCTTC	CASSYTSGRASLNEQFF
TRBV2	-	TRBJ2-3	-	TGTGCCAGCAGCCCAAAAGGGAGCAGCGATACGCAGTATTTT	CASSPKGSSDTQYF